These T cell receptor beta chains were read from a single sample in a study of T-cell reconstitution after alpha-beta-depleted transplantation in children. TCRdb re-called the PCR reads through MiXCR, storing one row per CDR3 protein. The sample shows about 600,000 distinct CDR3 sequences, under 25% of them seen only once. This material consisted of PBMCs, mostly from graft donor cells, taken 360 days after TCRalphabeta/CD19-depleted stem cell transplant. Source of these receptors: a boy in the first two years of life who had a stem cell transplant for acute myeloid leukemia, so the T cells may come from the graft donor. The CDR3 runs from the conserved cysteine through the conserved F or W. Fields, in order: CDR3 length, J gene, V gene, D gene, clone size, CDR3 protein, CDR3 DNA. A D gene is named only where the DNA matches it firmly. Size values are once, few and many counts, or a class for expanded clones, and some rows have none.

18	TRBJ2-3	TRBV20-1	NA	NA	CSARDKGDPGPTWYTQYF	TGCAGTGCTAGAGATAAGGGGGACCCGGGCCCAACCTGGTATACGCAGTATTTT
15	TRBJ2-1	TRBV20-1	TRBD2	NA	CSAHSWGGTYNEQFF	TGCAGTGCTCACTCGTGGGGAGGGACCTACAATGAGCAGTTCTTC
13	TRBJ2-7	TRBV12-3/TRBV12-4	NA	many	CASSSSNSYEQYF	TGTGCCAGCAGTAGTAGCAATTCCTACGAGCAGTACTTC
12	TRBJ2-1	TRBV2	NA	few	CASKWGTTEQFF	TGTGCCAGCAAGTGGGGAACCACTGAGCAGTTCTTC
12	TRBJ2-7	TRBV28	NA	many	CASSLQPYEQYF	TGTGCCAGCAGTCTCCAACCCTACGAGCAGTACTTC
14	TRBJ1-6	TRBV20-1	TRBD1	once	CSAGDRGYNSPLHF	TGCAGTGCTGGGGACAGGGGATATAATTCACCCCTCCACTTT
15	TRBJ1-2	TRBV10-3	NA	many	CAISESGELDYGYTF	TGTGCCATCAGTGAGTCGGGGGAGCTTGACTATGGCTACACCTTC
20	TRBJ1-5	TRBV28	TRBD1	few	CASSLWTGTGGEGGHQPQHF	TGTGCCAGCAGTTTATGGACCGGGACAGGGGGCGAAGGCGGGCATCAGCCCCAGCATTTT
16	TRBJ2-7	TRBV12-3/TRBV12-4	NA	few	CASSFQTGTDLYEQYF	TGTGCCAGCAGTTTCCAGACCGGGACGGACCTCTACGAGCAGTACTTC
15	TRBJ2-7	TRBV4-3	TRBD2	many	CASSFSAGGNYEQYF	TGCGCCAGCAGCTTTTCTGCGGGGGGGAACTACGAGCAGTACTTC
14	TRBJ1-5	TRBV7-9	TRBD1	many	CASSPGTGGQPQHF	TGTGCCAGCAGCCCTGGGACAGGGGGCCAGCCCCAGCATTTT
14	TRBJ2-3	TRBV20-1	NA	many	CSALAISSTDTQYF	TGCAGTGCTCTGGCCATTAGTAGCACAGATACGCAGTATTTT
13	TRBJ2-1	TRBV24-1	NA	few	CATSDAGRNEQFF	TGTGCCACCAGTGACGCGGGGCGGAATGAGCAGTTCTTC
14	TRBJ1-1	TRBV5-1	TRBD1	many	CASSLLGTVTEAFF	TGCGCCAGCAGCTTGTTAGGGACAGTGACTGAAGCTTTCTTT
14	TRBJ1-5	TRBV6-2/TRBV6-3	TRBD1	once	CASRPTGRGQPQHF	TGTGCCAGCAGACCGACAGGGAGGGGTCAGCCCCAGCATTTT
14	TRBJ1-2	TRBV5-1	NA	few	CASSLSPGMNGYTF	TGCGCCAGCAGCTTGAGCCCGGGGATGAATGGCTACACCTTC
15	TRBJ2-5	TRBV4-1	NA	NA	CASSQELLVQETQYF	TGCGCCAGCAGCCAAGAGTTACTAGTACAAGAGACCCAGTACTTC
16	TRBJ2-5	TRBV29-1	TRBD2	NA	CSVEARAGGPVETQYF	TGCAGCGTTGAAGCTCGAGCGGGGGGGCCAGTGGAGACCCAGTACTTC
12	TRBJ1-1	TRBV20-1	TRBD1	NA	CSAARQGTEAFF	TGCAGTGCTGCCAGACAGGGAACTGAAGCTTTCTTT
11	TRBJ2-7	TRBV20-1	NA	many	CSALDLVEQYF	TGCAGTGCTCTCGACCTTGTCGAGCAGTACTTC
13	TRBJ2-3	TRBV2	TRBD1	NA	CAGNRGGTDTQYF	TGTGCCGGAAACAGGGGCGGCACAGATACGCAGTATTTT
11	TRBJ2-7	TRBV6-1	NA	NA	CASSEIYEQYF	TGTGCCAGCAGTGAGATTTACGAGCAGTACTTC
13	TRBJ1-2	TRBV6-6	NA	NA	CASSLQGIGGYTF	TGTGCCAGCAGCCTACAGGGAATTGGTGGCTACACCTTC
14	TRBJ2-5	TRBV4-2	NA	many	CASSQDWAEETQYF	TGTGCCAGCAGCCAAGACTGGGCCGAAGAGACCCAGTACTTC
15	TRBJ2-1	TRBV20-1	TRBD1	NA	CSAGGGTGSIDEQFF	TGCAGTGCAGGGGGCGGGACAGGGTCTATCGATGAGCAGTTTTTC
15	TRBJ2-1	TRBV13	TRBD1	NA	CASSPDRGLDNEQFF	TGTGCCAGCAGCCCGGACAGGGGGCTGGACAATGAGCAGTTCTTC
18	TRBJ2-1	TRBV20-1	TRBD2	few	CSARDWLAGGPSYNEQFF	TGCAGTGCTAGGGACTGGCTAGCGGGGGGTCCATCCTACAATGAGCAGTTCTTC
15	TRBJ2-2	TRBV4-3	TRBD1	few	CASSQGQGNTGELFF	TGCGCCAGCAGCCAGGGACAGGGGAACACCGGGGAGCTGTTTTTT
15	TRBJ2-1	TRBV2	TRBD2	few	CASSETSGAYNEQFF	TGTGCCAGCAGTGAGACTAGCGGGGCCTACAATGAGCAGTTCTTC
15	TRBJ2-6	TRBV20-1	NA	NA	CSAREAFSGANVLTF	TGCAGTGCTAGAGAGGCGTTCTCTGGGGCCAACGTCCTGACTTTC
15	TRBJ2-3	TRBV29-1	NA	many	CSGRTFSGTTDTQYF	TGCAGCGGAAGGACTTTTAGCGGCACCACAGATACGCAGTATTTT
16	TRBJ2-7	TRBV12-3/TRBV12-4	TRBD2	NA	CASSLDGLGLSYEQYF	TGTGCCAGCAGTTTAGATGGACTAGGGCTCTCCTACGAGCAGTACTTC
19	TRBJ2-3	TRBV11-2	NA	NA	CASSLGVALGRGGTDTQYF	TGTGCCAGCAGCTTAGGTGTAGCCCTAGGAAGGGGGGGCACAGATACGCAGTATTTT
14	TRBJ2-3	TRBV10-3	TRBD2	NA	CAIKGLAETDTQYF	TGTGCCATCAAGGGACTAGCGGAAACAGATACGCAGTATTTT
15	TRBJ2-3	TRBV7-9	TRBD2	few	CASSLGGGGPDTQYF	TGTGCCAGCAGCTTAGGCGGGGGAGGCCCAGATACGCAGTATTTT
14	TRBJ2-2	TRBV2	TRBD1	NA	CASQRDRGTGELFF	TGTGCCAGCCAGCGGGACAGGGGCACCGGGGAGCTGTTTTTT
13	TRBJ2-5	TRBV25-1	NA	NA	CASSDRPWGTQYF	TGTGCCAGCAGTGATCGACCCTGGGGGACCCAGTACTTC
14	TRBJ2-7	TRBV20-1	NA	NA	CSASRDTVSYEQYF	TGCAGTGCTAGCCGGGACACGGTCTCCTACGAGCAGTACTTC
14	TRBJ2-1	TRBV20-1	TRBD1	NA	CSARNRGLGDEQFF	TGCAGTGCTAGAAACAGGGGGCTTGGGGATGAGCAGTTCTTC
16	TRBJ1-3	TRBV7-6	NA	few	CASSFGSPFDGNTIYF	TGTGCCAGCAGCTTCGGTAGTCCATTTGACGGAAACACCATATATTTT
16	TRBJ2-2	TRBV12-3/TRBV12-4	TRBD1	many	CASSSGQGRGTGELFF	TGTGCCAGCAGCTCGGGACAGGGTCGTGGCACCGGGGAGCTGTTTTTT
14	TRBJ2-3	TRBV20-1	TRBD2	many	CSARSSGSTDTQYF	TGCAGTGCTAGATCTAGCGGTAGCACAGATACGCAGTATTTT
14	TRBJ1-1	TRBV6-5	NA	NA	CASSYREVYTEAFF	TGTGCCAGCAGTTACAGGGAGGTGTACACTGAAGCTTTCTTT
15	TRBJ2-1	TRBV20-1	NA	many	CSARDKQGRSNEQFF	TGCAGTGCTAGAGATAAGCAGGGCAGGAGCAATGAGCAGTTCTTC
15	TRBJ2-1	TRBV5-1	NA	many	CASSWTISSYNEQFF	TGCGCCAGCAGCTGGACAATCAGCTCCTACAATGAGCAGTTCTTC
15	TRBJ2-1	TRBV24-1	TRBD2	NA	CATSDRGGSHNEQFF	TGTGCCACCAGTGACCGCGGGGGGTCCCACAATGAGCAGTTCTTC
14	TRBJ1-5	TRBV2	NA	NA	CASSSGFSNQPQHF	TGTGCCAGCAGTTCAGGGTTTAGCAATCAGCCCCAGCATTTT
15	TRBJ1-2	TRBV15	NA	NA	CATSPADSLNYGYTF	TGTGCCACCAGCCCAGCGGACAGTCTTAACTATGGCTACACCTTC
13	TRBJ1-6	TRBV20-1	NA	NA	CSAKVGVQSPLHF	TGCAGTGCTAAGGTGGGGGTCCAATCACCCCTCCACTTT
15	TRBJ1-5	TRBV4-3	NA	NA	CASSQDRQLNQPQHF	TGCGCCAGCAGCCAAGATAGGCAGCTTAATCAGCCCCAGCATTTT